Below, 22 T cell receptor beta chains from the same sample are listed, as sequenced in a study of T cell responses to AZD1222 COVID-19 vaccine. Repertoires were generated with immunoSEQ multiplex PCR, while TCRdb's copy carries only in-frame clones and drops some. The sample has approximately 130,000 clones; around 83% are singletons. The material sequenced was peripheral blood, taken 28 days after the second AZD1222 dose. The receptor source for this set is an adult who received the AZD1222 COVID-19 vaccine.

The chain employs TRBV5-6 and TRBJ1-6, with D perhaps TRBD1 (5 bases). The germline V gene encodes CDR1 SGHDT and CDR2 YYEEEE. V dropped 2 bases and J dropped 7 bases, with 22 bases sitting between them. The CDR3 loop spans 18 amino acids. CDR3 DNA: TGTGCCAGCAGCTTCCCTGGTACGGGGCGGACCAAAAATTCACCCCTCCACTTT. This sequence encodes CASSFPGTGRTKNSPLHF.

V is TRBV6-2 or TRBV6-3 and J is TRBJ1-6; 7 nucleotides line up with TRBD1. This CDR3 has 15 residues. Trimming cost V 6 bases and J 10 bases; bases outside gene matches: 12. CDR1 MNHEY and CDR2 SVGEGT come from the germline V gene. For the CDR3, the DNA is TGTGCCAGCAGCACCGCCACACAGGGGAGATCACCCCTCCACTTT. Protein sequence: CASSTATQGRSPLHF.

The V call is TRBV30, the J call TRBJ1-1, with D maybe TRBD1 (5 bases). Germline assignment: CDR1 GTSNPN and CDR2 SVGIG (reference sequence). The CDR3 has 18 residues. Trimming removed 2 bases at V and 4 bases at J, with 26 bases between. In nucleotides, the CDR3 is TGTGCCTGGAGTAGCCGACAGTCCCGTTCATCTGGCGGCACTGAAGCTTTCTTT. Residues: CAWSSRQSRSSGGTEAFF.

This sequence joins TRBV3-1 (or the pseudogene TRBV3-2) and TRBJ2-1; D gene uncertain. CDR3 length: 12 residues. CDR1 LGHDT and CDR2 YNNKEL come from the germline V gene (reference sequence). Trimming removed 3 bases from V and 7 bases from J, with 7 bases in between. Written as DNA, the CDR3 is TGTGCCAGCAGCCAGGAGCGAAATGAGCAGTTCTTC. Its protein is CASSQERNEQFF.

The V call is TRBV7-9, the J call TRBJ1-2; 7 positions match TRBD1. There are 14 residues in the CDR3. Per germline, CDR1 SEHNR and CDR2 FQNEAQ (reference sequence). Trimming at V came to 6 bases and at J to 4 bases, leaving 8 bases not matched to a gene. CDR3 loop: CASSPRWDSYGYTF. The CDR3 DNA reads TGTGCCAGCAGTCCTAGGTGGGACAGCTATGGCTACACCTTC.

This clone showed up just once. V usage is TRBV27 and J usage is TRBJ1-6; D might be TRBD1 (5 bases). Germline CDR1 is MNHEY and CDR2 is SMNVEV (reference sequence). The V end lost 1 base, the J end lost 6 bases, and 7 bases lay between the germline ends. The CDR3 extends over 14 amino acids. The CDR3 nucleotides read TGTGCCAGCAGTTTATGGGGGGGTAATTCACCCCTCCACTTT. It is translated as CASSLWGGNSPLHF.

V and J are TRBV7-9 and TRBJ1-4, with D hard to call. V lost 2 bases to trimming and J lost 1 base, with 8 bases between them. CDR1 and CDR2 (germline): SEHNR, FQNEAQ (reference sequence). This CDR3 is 15 amino acids long. The CDR3 loop reads CASSLPGVTNEKLFF. The CDR3 nucleotides read TGTGCCAGCAGCTTACCCGGAGTAACTAATGAAAAACTGTTTTTT. Full variable domain (rest looked up from reference TRBV7-9 and TRBJ1-4): DTGVSQNPRHKITKRGQNVTFRCDPISEHNRLYWYRQTLGQGPEFLTYFQNEAQLEKSRLLSDRFSAERPKGSFSTLEIQRTEQGDSAMYLCASSLPGVTNEKLFFGSGTQLSVL.

The chain employs TRBV28 and TRBJ2-7; maybe TRBD2 (7 bases). With 7 bases removed from V and 2 bases from J, the gap between germline ends came to 15 bases. This CDR3 is built from 14 residues. The germline gives CDR1 MDHEN, CDR2 SYDVKM. Here the CDR3 DNA reads TGTGCCAGCACCTTTGCGGGGGCCCCCTACGAGCAGTACTTC. Amino acids: CASTFAGAPYEQYF.

This rearrangement joins TRBV10-1 to TRBJ1-5; no reliable D call. Germline V gene lookup returns CDR1 WNHNN and CDR2 SYGVQD (reference sequence). The CDR3 totals 16 residues. V lost 1 base and J lost 1, with 11 bases in between. In DNA form, the CDR3 reads TGCGCCAGCAGTGAGTTTTACGGAGTAAGCAATCAGCCCCAGCATTTT. This encodes CASSEFYGVSNQPQHF.

This rearrangement joins TRBV20-1 to TRBJ2-7; D perhaps matches TRBD1 (5 bases). Trimming removed 3 bases from V and 4 bases from J, with 13 bases in between. The CDR3 is 13 residues long. Per the germline V gene, CDR1 is DFQATT and CDR2 is SNEGSKA (reference sequence). The CDR3 sequence: CSASSGLSYEQYF. The CDR3 DNA reads as TGCAGTGCTAGTTCAGGGCTATCATACGAGCAGTACTTC.

The count of this clone is one. V gene TRBV27 combines with J gene TRBJ2-7, with no clear D. Trimming took off 4 bases at V and 10 bases at J, with 17 bases between the two ends. Germline V gene sequence: CDR1 MNHEY, CDR2 SMNVEV (reference sequence). This CDR3 has 13 amino acids. The CDR3 loop reads CASSSTGPFKQYF. The CDR3 DNA sequence: TGTGCCAGCAGTTCTACCGGGCCCTTTAAACAGTACTTC.

The chain carries TRBV7-8 and TRBJ2-3; D is unclear. The germline V and J ends were trimmed by 2 bases and 9 bases, with 12 bases remaining between them. Per the germline V gene, CDR1 is SGHVS and CDR2 is FQNEAQ. The CDR3 length is 13 residues. CDR3 sequence (DNA): TGTGCCAGCAGCTTACAGTCCCCGGGCACGCAGTATTTT. It translates to CASSLQSPGTQYF.

The chain has TRBV7-2 and TRBJ1-2; D call uncertain. This CDR3 is built from 13 residues. Germline V CDR1 and CDR2: SGHTA, FQGNSA. Trimming took 7 bases from V and 4 from J, leaving 13 bases between them. CDR3 DNA: TGTGCCAGCACTATAGACGGACTCTATGGCTACACCTTC. Protein: CASTIDGLYGYTF.

This clone was detected only once. The chain employs TRBV5-1 and TRBJ1-5; D not resolved. The CDR3 extends over 15 amino acids. V was shortened by 0 bases and J by 8 bases, with 15 bases between the two germline ends. Germline assignment: CDR1 SGHRS and CDR2 YFSETQ. As DNA, the CDR3 is TGCGCCAGCAGCTTGGTAGGGCAGGCTGGCGAGCCCCAGCATTTT. It yields the protein CASSLVGQAGEPQHF.

The chain joins TRBV7-9 to TRBJ1-6; D is unclear. The CDR3 is 12 residues long. The V end lost 3 bases, the J end lost 8 bases, and 5 bases lay between the germline ends. Germline CDR1 reads SEHNR; CDR2 reads FQNEAQ (reference sequence). In DNA, the CDR3 is TGTGCCAGCAGCTTGGATTATTCACCCCTCCACTTT. It encodes CASSLDYSPLHF.

This chain connects TRBV25-1 to TRBJ1-5; no firm D call. The germline V gene encodes CDR1 MGHDK and CDR2 SYGVNS. Trimming stripped 2 bases from V and 2 bases from J, with 13 bases between. The CDR3 has 16 amino acids. CDR3 sequence (DNA): TGTGCCAGCAGTGAAGATGGGAACGGGGGCAATCAGCCCCAGCATTTT. It is translated as CASSEDGNGGNQPQHF.

This chain uses TRBV7-2 with TRBJ2-5; D is uncertain. Trimming shortened V by 3 bases and J by 2 bases, and 10 bases separated the two germline ends. This CDR3 has 14 amino acids. CDR1 is SGHTA and CDR2 is FQGNSA in the germline V gene. CDR3 sequence reads: CASSFERRQETQYF. The CDR3 DNA is TGTGCCAGCAGCTTTGAGCGCAGACAAGAGACCCAGTACTTC.

This chain joins TRBV7-2 and TRBJ2-7; TRBD2 is a possible D gene (6 bases). V was trimmed by 0 bases and J by 3 bases, leaving 9 bases between them. The CDR3 runs 14 residues. Germline V lookup: CDR1 SGHTA, CDR2 FQGNSA. The chain's CDR3 is CASSLALANYEQYF. The CDR3, as DNA: TGTGCCAGCAGCTTAGCACTAGCTAACTACGAGCAGTACTTC.

The CDR3 reads CSVERGIGEKLFF. For the CDR3, the DNA is TGCAGCGTTGAAAGGGGCATAGGGGAAAAACTGTTTTTT. This sequence joins TRBV29-1 and TRBJ1-4; D is possibly TRBD1 (5 bases). V gave up 2 bases and J gave up 8 bases, with 12 bases separating them. CDR3 length equals 13 residues. CDR1 is SQVTM and CDR2 is ANQGSEA in the germline V gene.

This clone was seen more than once but under ten times. The chain joins TRBV6-6 to TRBJ2-2; possible D gene TRBD1, 5 bases. V shed 2 bases and J shed 7 bases, with 11 bases lying between them. The CDR3 is made up of 14 amino acids. Germline V gene sequence: CDR1 MNHNY, CDR2 SVGAGI (reference sequence). In nucleotides, the CDR3 is TGTGCCAGCAGTTACGGCAGGGCGGTCGGGGAGCTGTTTTTT. This translates into CASSYGRAVGELFF.

The chain employs TRBV3-1 (or the pseudogene TRBV3-2) and TRBJ2-5, with D tentatively TRBD1 or TRBD2 (5 bases each). The germline gives CDR1 LGHDT, CDR2 YNNKEL (reference sequence). V lost 1 base, J lost 2 bases, and 11 bases lay in between. CDR3 length: 15 residues. The CDR3 region is CASSQVLGVQETQYF. CDR3 nucleotides: TGTGCCAGCAGCCAAGTCTTGGGGGTGCAAGAGACCCAGTACTTC.

V usage is TRBV3-1 (or the pseudogene TRBV3-2) and J usage is TRBJ1-1, with unresolved D. The CDR3 consists of 13 residues. Trimming cost V 4 bases and J 5 bases, with 11 bases left between them. Per germline, CDR1 LGHDT and CDR2 YNNKEL (reference sequence). The CDR3 loop is CASSPFGGTEAFF. The CDR3 bases are TGTGCCAGCAGCCCCTTCGGCGGGACTGAAGCTTTCTTT.